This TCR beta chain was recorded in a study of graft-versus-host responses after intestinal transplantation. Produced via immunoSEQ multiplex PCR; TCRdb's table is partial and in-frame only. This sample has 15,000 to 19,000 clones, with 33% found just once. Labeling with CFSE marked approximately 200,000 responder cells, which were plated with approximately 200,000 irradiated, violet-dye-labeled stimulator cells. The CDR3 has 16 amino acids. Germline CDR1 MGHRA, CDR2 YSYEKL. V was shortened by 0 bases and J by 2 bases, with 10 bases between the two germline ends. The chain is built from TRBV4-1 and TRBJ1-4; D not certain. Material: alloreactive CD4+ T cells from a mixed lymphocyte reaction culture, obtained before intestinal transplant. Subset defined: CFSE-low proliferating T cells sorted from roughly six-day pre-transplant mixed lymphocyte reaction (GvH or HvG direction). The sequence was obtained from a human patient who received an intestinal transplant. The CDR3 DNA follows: TGCGCCAGCAGCCAAGATTTGTTGTATACTAATGAAAAACTGTTTTTT. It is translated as CASSQDLLYTNEKLFF.